A single sample gave rise to the 9 T cell receptor beta chains below, sequenced in a study of blood T cell repertoires in COVID-19. TCRdb keeps only in-frame clones here, not all; method: immunoSEQ multiplex PCR. The table includes 130,000 to 150,000 clones, over 80% detected once. The source material was peripheral blood. The source is a man older than 75 with acute or convalescent COVID-19.

The V gene is TRBV3-1 (or the pseudogene TRBV3-2), the J gene TRBJ2-2, with D uncertain. Germline CDR1 and CDR2: LGHDT and YNNKEL (reference sequence). The CDR3 is 15 residues long. V lost 0 bases and J 6 bases, leaving 11 bases between the germline ends. CDR3 in amino acids: CASSQDPSDPGELFF. In DNA form, the CDR3 reads TGTGCCAGCAGCCAAGATCCGAGCGATCCCGGGGAGCTGTTTTTT.

The chain is built from TRBV18 and TRBJ2-1; a weak D match, TRBD1 (6 bases). Per germline, CDR1 KGHSH and CDR2 LQKENI. The V gene lost 3 bases and the J gene lost 5 bases, with 11 bases spanning the gap. The CDR3 runs 14 residues. Written as DNA, the CDR3 is TGTGCCAGCTCACCGGAAACAGGGAACAATGAGCAGTTCTTC. It translates to CASSPETGNNEQFF.

The chain recombines TRBV5-6 with TRBJ2-3, with 9 positions matching TRBD1. Trimming at V came to 4 bases and at J to 6 bases, leaving 12 bases not matched to a gene. This CDR3 is 16 amino acids long. The germline CDR1 and CDR2 sequences are SGHDT and YYEEEE. The CDR3 DNA reads as TGTGCCAGCAGCCCAAATACAGGGGGCGCCTTTGATACGCAGTATTTT. The encoded protein is CASSPNTGGAFDTQYF.

The chain joins TRBV7-6 to TRBJ1-4; D is undetermined. In germline, CDR1 is SGHVS, CDR2 FNYEAQ. The CDR3 totals 14 residues. Trimming cost V 2 bases and J 4 bases, with 8 bases left between them. For the CDR3, the DNA is TGTGCCAGCAGCTTAATAGCGGTTAATGAAAAACTGTTTTTT. Its protein product is CASSLIAVNEKLFF.

This sequence joins TRBV3-1 (or the pseudogene TRBV3-2) and TRBJ2-1; 7 nucleotides align to TRBD1. Germline V CDR1 and CDR2: LGHDT, YNNKEL (reference sequence). The CDR3 contains 15 residues. Germline trimming cut 4 bases from V and 3 bases from J; bases unmatched to any gene: 6. The CDR3 DNA follows: TGTGCCAGCAGCCTTCGACAGGGCCTCTACAATGAGCAGTTCTTC. Protein product: CASSLRQGLYNEQFF.

The chain uses TRBV18 and TRBJ1-4; D is undetermined. Germline CDR1 is KGHSH and CDR2 is LQKENI. Trimming pared 4 bases from V and 3 bases from J, leaving 12 bases between. This CDR3 has 15 residues. CDR3 amino acids: CASSRRKEANEKLFF. The CDR3 DNA is TGTGCCAGCTCACGCCGGAAGGAGGCTAATGAAAAACTGTTTTTT.

The chain carries TRBV30 and TRBJ1-4; 8 bases align to TRBD1. Trimming removed 5 bases from V and 6 bases from J; junction bases left unmatched: 17. The V gene's germline CDR1 is GTSNPN and CDR2 SVGIG (reference sequence). The CDR3 length is 17 residues. CDR3 loop: CAWDAGTQGAGYEKLFF. As DNA, the CDR3 is TGTGCCTGGGACGCTGGAACCCAGGGGGCTGGTTATGAAAAACTGTTTTTT.

V gene TRBV10-3 combines with J gene TRBJ1-2, with D possibly being TRBD1 (5 bases). Trimming stripped 3 bases from V and 1 base from J, with 12 bases between. The CDR3 is 15 amino acids. Germline lookup yields CDR1 ENHRY and CDR2 SYGVKD. The CDR3 loop reads CAISDPGWGNYGYTF. The CDR3 region has the DNA TGTGCCATCAGTGACCCAGGGTGGGGTAACTATGGCTACACCTTC.

J is TRBJ1-5 and V is TRBV7-2; D might be TRBD1 (6 bases). Trimming removed 5 bases at V and 2 bases at J, with 13 bases between. The CDR3 spans 15 residues. CDR1 and CDR2 (germline): SGHTA, FQGNSA. CDR3 sequence: CASSGWTDRNQPQHF. CDR3 DNA: TGTGCCAGCAGCGGATGGACAGATCGCAATCAGCCCCAGCATTTT.